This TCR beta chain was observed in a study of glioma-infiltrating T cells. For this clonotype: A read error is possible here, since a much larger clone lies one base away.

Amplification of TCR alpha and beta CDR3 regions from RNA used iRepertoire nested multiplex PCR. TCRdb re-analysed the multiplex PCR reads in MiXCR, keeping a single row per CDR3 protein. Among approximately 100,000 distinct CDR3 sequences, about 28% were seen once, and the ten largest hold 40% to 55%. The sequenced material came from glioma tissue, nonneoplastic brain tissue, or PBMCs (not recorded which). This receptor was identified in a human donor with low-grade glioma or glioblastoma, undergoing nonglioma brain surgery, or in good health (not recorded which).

The CDR3 DNA follows: TGTGCCGGCAGCTCTCAGGGGAATGAGCAGTTCTTC. This translates into CAGSSQGNEQFF. The V gene is TRBV7-3, the J gene TRBJ2-1; weak D call: TRBD1 (6 bases). CDR1 SGHTA and CDR2 FQGTGA come from the germline V gene. This CDR3 is built from 12 residues.